In its sample, the clone carrying this T cell receptor beta chain was seen many times. This CDR3 contains 16 residues. Germline-derived CDR1 and CDR2 are LGHDT and YNNKEL (reference sequence). V gave up 4 bases and J gave up 4 bases; unmatched junction bases: 4. Unique molecular identifiers were used to barcode this TCRbeta library. TCRdb reprocessed the PCR reads with MiXCR, giving one entry per CDR3 protein. This table holds about 610,000 distinct CDR3 sequences, more than 9% found once. The entry originates in a study of T-cell reconstitution after alpha-beta-depleted transplantation in children. This TCR derives from a human donor who donated a stem cell graft to a child with acute myeloid leukemia. The sequences come from PBMCs from the stem cell graft donor, collected from the stem cell graft. J is TRBJ2-1 and V is TRBV3-1; 13 bases are shared with TRBD2. DNA of the CDR3: TGTGCCAGCAGCCCGACTAGCGGGGGGTTTTACAATGAGCAGTTCTTC. It codes for CASSPTSGGFYNEQFF.